This record looks at one T cell receptor beta chain sequence and its context. In the authors' workflow: Cell counts per sample came from amplifying reference gene primers. Only in-frame clones appear in the TCRdb table, and some are missing; sequencing was by immunoSEQ multiplex PCR. The DNA was the basis for D and trimming; V, J and clone size are from that table. The sample yields approximately 40,000 clones, 91% seen once. These data originate in a study of blood T cell repertoires in COVID-19. Whole-study context: Specimens from acute and convalescent COVID-19 originated in the United States, Italy and Spain. Nucleic acid was either cDNA or gDNA, and it came from T cells, B-cell-depleted T cells, or PBMCs.

CDR3 length: 15 amino acids. Looked up from germline, CDR1 is SGHRS and CDR2 is YFSETQ. V dropped 2 bases and J dropped 1; count of bases not matched to a gene: 5. This TCR was sampled from a woman of 80 years or more with acute or convalescent COVID-19. The specimen sequenced was peripheral blood. The J gene is TRBJ1-1, the V gene TRBV5-1; 7 positions match TRBD1. DNA of the CDR3: TGCGCCAGCAGCTTAAGGACAGGCCCGAACACTGAAGCTTTCTTT. It is translated as CASSLRTGPNTEAFF.